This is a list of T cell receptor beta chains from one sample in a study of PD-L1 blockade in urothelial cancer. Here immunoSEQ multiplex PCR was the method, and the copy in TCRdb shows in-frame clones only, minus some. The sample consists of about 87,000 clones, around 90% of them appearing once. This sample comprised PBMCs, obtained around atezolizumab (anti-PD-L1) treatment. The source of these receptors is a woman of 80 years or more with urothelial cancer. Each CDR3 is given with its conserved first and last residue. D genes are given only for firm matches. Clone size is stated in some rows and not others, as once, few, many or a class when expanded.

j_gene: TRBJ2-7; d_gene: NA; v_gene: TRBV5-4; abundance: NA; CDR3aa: CASSLFTGSYEQYF; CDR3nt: TGTGCCAGCAGCCTGTTCACAGGGTCCTACGAGCAGTACTTC
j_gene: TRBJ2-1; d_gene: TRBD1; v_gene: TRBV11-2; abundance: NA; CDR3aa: CASSRDPGGVYNEQFF; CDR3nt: TGTGCCAGCAGCCGCGACCCAGGGGGAGTCTACAATGAGCAGTTCTTC
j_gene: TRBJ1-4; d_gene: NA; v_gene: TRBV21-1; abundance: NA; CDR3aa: CASSNGRSAGEEKLFF; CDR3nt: TGTGCCAGCAGCAATGGTAGGTCCGCGGGGGAAGAAAAACTGTTTTTT
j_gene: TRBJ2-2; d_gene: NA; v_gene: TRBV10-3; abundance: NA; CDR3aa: CAISESTRTGELFF; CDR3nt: TGTGCCATCAGTGAGTCCACGAGGACCGGGGAGCTGTTTTTT
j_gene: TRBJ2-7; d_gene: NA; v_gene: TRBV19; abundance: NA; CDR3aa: CASSIGPQSYEQYF; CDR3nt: TGTGCCAGTAGTATAGGCCCGCAGTCCTACGAGCAGTACTTC
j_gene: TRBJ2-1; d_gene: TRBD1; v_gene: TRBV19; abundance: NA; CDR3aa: CASSLTGGPANEQFF; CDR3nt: TGTGCCAGTAGCTTGACAGGGGGCCCAGCCAATGAGCAGTTCTTC
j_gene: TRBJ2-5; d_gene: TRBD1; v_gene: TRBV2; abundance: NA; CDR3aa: CASSPGQGLFEETQYF; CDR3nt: TGTGCCAGCTCTCCGGGACAGGGGTTGTTTGAAGAGACCCAGTACTTC
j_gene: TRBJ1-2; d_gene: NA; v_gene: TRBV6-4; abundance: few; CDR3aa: CASSGPGSDGYTF; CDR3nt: TGTGCCAGCAGTGGGCCAGGGTCGGATGGCTACACCTTC
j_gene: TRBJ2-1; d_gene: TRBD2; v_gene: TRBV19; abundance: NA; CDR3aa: CASTTSEYNEQFF; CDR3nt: TGTGCCAGTACGACTAGCGAGTACAATGAGCAGTTCTTC
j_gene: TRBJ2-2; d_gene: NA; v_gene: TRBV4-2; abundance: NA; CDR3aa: CASSQDLLASGELFF; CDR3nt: TGTGCCAGCAGCCAAGACTTACTAGCATCCGGGGAGCTGTTTTTT
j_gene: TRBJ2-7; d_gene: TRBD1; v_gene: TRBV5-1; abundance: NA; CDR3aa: CASSLSGTAYEQYF; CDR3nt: TGCGCCAGCAGCTTATCCGGGACAGCTTACGAGCAGTACTTC
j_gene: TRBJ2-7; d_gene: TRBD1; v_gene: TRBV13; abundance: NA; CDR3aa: CASSFSGTVTSYEQYF; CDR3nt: TGTGCCAGCAGCTTTTCCGGGACAGTGACATCCTACGAGCAGTACTTC
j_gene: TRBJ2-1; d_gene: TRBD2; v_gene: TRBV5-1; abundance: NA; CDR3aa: CASSSAGGSYNEQFF; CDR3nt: TGCGCCAGCAGCTCAGCGGGAGGATCCTACAATGAGCAGTTCTTC
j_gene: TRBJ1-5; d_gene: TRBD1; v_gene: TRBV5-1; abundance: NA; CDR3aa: CASSSTGGSNQPQHF; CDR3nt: TGCGCCAGCAGCTCCACAGGGGGTAGCAATCAGCCCCAGCATTTT
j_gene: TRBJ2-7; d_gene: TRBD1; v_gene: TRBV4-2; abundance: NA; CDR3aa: CASSQDRGPYEQYF; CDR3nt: TGTGCCAGCAGCCAAGACAGGGGGCCCTACGAGCAGTACTTC
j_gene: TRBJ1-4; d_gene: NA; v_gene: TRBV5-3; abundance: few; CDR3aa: CARSWDKRKLFF; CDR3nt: TGTGCCAGAAGCTGGGACAAACGAAAACTGTTTTTT
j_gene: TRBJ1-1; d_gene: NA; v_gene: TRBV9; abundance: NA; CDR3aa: CASSGTGRGNTEAFF; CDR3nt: TGTGCCAGCAGCGGGACGGGCCGGGGGAACACTGAAGCTTTCTTT
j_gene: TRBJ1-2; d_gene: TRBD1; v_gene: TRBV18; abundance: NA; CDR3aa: CASSPVDRGQSGYTF; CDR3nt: TGTGCCAGCTCACCAGTCGACAGGGGGCAAAGTGGCTACACCTTC
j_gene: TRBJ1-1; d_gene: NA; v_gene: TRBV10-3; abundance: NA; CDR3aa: CAITVRENTEAFF; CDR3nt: TGTGCCATCACGGTGCGGGAAAACACTGAAGCTTTCTTT
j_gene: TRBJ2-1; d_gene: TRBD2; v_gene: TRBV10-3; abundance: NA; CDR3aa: CAISLAGNNEQFF; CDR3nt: TGTGCCATCTCACTAGCGGGAAACAATGAGCAGTTCTTC
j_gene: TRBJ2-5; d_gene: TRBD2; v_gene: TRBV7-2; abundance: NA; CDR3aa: CASSSSAGVEETQYF; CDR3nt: TGTGCCAGCAGCTCCTCGGCGGGAGTTGAAGAGACCCAGTACTTC
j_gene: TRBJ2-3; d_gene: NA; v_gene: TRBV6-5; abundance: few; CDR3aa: CASSRVGGDTQYF; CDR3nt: TGTGCCAGCTCCCGAGTTGGCGGCGATACGCAGTATTTT
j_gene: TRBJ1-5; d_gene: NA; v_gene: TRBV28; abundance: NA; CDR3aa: CASSSGGRGSNQPQHF; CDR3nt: TGTGCCAGCAGTTCCGGGGGTCGGGGGAGCAATCAGCCCCAGCATTTT
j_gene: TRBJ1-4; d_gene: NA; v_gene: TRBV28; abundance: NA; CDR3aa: CASSFGLREEKLFF; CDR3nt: TGTGCCAGCAGTTTCGGCTTGAGGGAAGAAAAACTGTTTTTT
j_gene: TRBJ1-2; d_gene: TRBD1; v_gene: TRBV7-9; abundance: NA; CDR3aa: CASSWGTGGDYGYTF; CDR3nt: TGTGCCAGCAGCTGGGGGACAGGGGGTGACTATGGCTACACCTTC
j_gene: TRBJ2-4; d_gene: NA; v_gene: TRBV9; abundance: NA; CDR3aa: CASSVVWDSNIQYF; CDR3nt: TGTGCCAGCAGCGTAGTATGGGACTCAAACATTCAGTACTTC
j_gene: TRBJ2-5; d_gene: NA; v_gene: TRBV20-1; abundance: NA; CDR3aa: CSANPSGEQYF; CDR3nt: TGCAGTGCTAACCCTTCAGGGGAACAGTACTTC
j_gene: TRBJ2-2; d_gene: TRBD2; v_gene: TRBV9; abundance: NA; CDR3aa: CASRLGEGSTGELFF; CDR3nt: TGTGCCAGCCGTCTGGGGGAGGGTAGCACCGGGGAGCTGTTTTTT
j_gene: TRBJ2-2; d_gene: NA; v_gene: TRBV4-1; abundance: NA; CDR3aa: CASSQWSTGELFF; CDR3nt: TGCGCCAGCAGCCAGTGGAGCACCGGGGAGCTGTTTTTT
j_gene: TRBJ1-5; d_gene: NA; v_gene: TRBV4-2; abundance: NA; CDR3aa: CASSQEGGSNQPQHF; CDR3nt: TGTGCCAGCAGCCAAGAAGGAGGATCCAATCAGCCCCAGCATTTT
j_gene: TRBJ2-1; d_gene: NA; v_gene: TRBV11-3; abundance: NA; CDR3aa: CASSLDQGTQFF; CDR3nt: TGTGCCAGCAGCTTAGATCAGGGTACGCAGTTCTTC
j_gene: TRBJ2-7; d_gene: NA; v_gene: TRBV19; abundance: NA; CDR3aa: CATDFDEQYF; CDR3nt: TGTGCCACCGACTTTGACGAGCAGTACTTC
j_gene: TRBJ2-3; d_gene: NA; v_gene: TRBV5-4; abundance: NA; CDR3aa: CASSAGTHSTDTQYF; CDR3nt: TGTGCCAGCAGCGCCGGGACTCATAGCACAGATACGCAGTATTTT
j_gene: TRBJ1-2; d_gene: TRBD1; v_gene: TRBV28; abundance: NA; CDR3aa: CASSLSVRLTGYGYTF; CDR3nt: TGTGCCAGCAGTTTGAGTGTACGATTGACAGGGTATGGCTACACCTTC
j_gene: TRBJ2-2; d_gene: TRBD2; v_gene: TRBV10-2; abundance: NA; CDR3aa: CASSAINSGRPNTGELFF; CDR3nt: TGCGCCAGCAGTGCAATTAATAGCGGGAGGCCGAACACCGGGGAGCTGTTTTTT
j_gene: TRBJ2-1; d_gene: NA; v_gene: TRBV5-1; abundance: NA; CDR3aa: CASSPSGNSYNEQFF; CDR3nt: TGCGCCAGCAGCCCGAGCGGAAACTCCTACAATGAGCAGTTCTTC
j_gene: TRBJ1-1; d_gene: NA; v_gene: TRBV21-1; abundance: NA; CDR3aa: CASDSEAFF; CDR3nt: TGTGCCAGCGACAGTGAAGCTTTCTTT
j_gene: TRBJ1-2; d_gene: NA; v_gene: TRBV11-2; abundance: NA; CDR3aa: CASSLGLVEGGGYTF; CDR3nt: TGTGCCAGCAGCTTAGGTCTGGTCGAGGGCGGGGGCTACACCTTC
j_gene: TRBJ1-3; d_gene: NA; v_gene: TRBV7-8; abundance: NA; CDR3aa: CASSMGQENTIYF; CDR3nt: TGTGCCAGCAGCATGGGGCAGGAAAACACCATATATTTT
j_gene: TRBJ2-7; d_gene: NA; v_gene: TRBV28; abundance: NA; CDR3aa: CASRRTATGQYF; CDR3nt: TGTGCCAGCAGGCGGACAGCTACGGGGCAGTACTTC
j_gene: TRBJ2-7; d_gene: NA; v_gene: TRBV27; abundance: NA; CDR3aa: CASTITWGSGYEQYF; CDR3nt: TGTGCCAGCACCATAACGTGGGGTAGCGGCTACGAGCAGTACTTC
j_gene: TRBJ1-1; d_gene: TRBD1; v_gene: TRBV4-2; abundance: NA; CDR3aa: CASSLRTGQNTEAFF; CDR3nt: TGTGCCAGCAGCCTGAGGACAGGACAGAACACTGAAGCTTTCTTT